This TCR beta chain stems from a study of blood T cell repertoires in COVID-19. The V and J ends lost 7 bases and 2 bases, in that order; junction bases with no gene match: 9. CDR3 length: 15 residues. Germline V gene lookup returns CDR1 MDHEN and CDR2 SYDVKM. TCRdb's copy holds only in-frame clones and misses some; the assay was immunoSEQ multiplex PCR. The data contain about 200,000 clones, more than 75% of them singletons. Sequenced sample: peripheral blood. The chain combines TRBV28 with TRBJ2-3; 7 nucleotides match TRBD2. This sequence was found in a human donor in a cohort sampled during active COVID-19. This CDR3 reads CASNRASGITDTQYF. CDR3 nucleotides: TGTGCCAGCAATCGGGCTAGCGGTATCACAGATACGCAGTATTTT.